The 26 T cell receptor beta chains below all came from one sample that was sequenced in a study of T cell responses to AZD1222 COVID-19 vaccine. TCRdb's copy holds only in-frame clones and misses some; the assay was immunoSEQ multiplex PCR. The data contain around 50,000 clones, approximately 79% of them singletons. This specimen was peripheral blood, taken on day 0 of AZD1222 vaccination. Every receptor here comes from an adult in good health.

This rearrangement joins TRBV5-6 to TRBJ1-5, with unresolved D. The germline V gene encodes CDR1 SGHDT and CDR2 YYEEEE. The CDR3 totals 15 residues. V was cut by 1 base and J by 0 bases, with 8 bases left in between. The CDR3 here is CASSLRRDSNQPQHF. The CDR3 bases are TGTGCCAGCAGCTTGAGACGGGATAGCAATCAGCCCCAGCATTTT.

In the case of this clone: Other DNA sequences in this sample translate to the same CDR3. The chain has TRBV27 and TRBJ1-4; 8 bases are a match to TRBD1. J was trimmed by 7 bases and V by 0 bases; bases with no gene match: 4. This CDR3 spans 15 amino acids. The V gene's germline CDR1 is MNHEY and CDR2 SMNVEV (reference sequence). In DNA, the CDR3 is TGTGCCAGCAGTTTATCCGGGACAGGCGCTGAAAAACTGTTTTTT. This codes for CASSLSGTGAEKLFF.

The table lists this clone with a count of one. The rearrangement links TRBV7-6 to TRBJ2-3; D may correspond to TRBD1 or TRBD2 (5 bases each). Trimming removed 5 bases from V and 4 bases from J, with 22 bases in between. This CDR3 contains 17 residues. CDR1 SGHVS and CDR2 FNYEAQ come from the germline V gene. The CDR3 DNA is TGTGCCAGCAGCCCCACACCGGGGCCCCCGGGCCCAGATACGCAGTATTTT. Translation: CASSPTPGPPGPDTQYF.

This clone was detected once. The rearrangement joins TRBV18 to TRBJ2-7; 8 bases agree with TRBD2. This CDR3 comprises 15 residues. Losses at the gene ends were 0 bases for V and 4 bases for J; bases not matched to a gene: 5. Germline V CDR1 and CDR2: KGHSH, LQKENI. CDR3 sequence (DNA): TGTGCCAGCTCACCACCGCGGGAGGTAGGTTACGAGCAGTACTTC. Amino acid sequence: CASSPPREVGYEQYF. The variable domain in full, completed from reference TRBV18 and TRBJ2-7, reads NAGVMQNPRHLVRRRGQEARLRCSPMKGHSHVYWYRQLPEEGLKFMVYLQKENIIDESGMPKERFSAEFPKEGPSILRIQQVVRGDSAAYFCASSPPREVGYEQYFGPGTRLTVT.

This clone has a handful of counts. CDR3 coding DNA: TGTGCCAGCAGTTCCACTCCGACAAACGGGGGCTACACCTTC. Residues: CASSSTPTNGGYTF. This rearrangement joins TRBV6-5 to TRBJ1-2; D is ambiguous. The germline V and J ends were trimmed by 4 bases and 8 bases, with 17 bases remaining between them. This CDR3 contains 14 residues. Germline loops: CDR1 MNHEY, CDR2 SVGAGI.

The J gene is TRBJ1-1, the V gene TRBV4-1; D gene ambiguous. The CDR3 spans 11 residues. V was trimmed by 1 base and J by 7 bases, leaving 4 bases between them. Per the germline V gene, CDR1 is MGHRA and CDR2 is YSYEKL. The CDR3 DNA reads as TGCGCCAGCAGCCAAGTACGTGAAGCTTTCTTT. Translated, it gives CASSQVREAFF.

This rearrangement joins TRBV18 to TRBJ1-4, with a possible D match to TRBD1 (5 bases). V lost 3 bases and J lost 0, with 8 bases in between. The CDR3 runs 15 residues. Germline CDR1 reads KGHSH; CDR2 reads LQKENI. CDR3 sequence: CASSPRGPTNEKLFF. The CDR3, as DNA: TGTGCCAGCTCACCGAGGGGTCCAACTAATGAAAAACTGTTTTTT.

The V call is TRBV6-5, the J call TRBJ1-4, with D unclear. This CDR3 has 16 amino acids. The V end was cut by 2 bases, the J end by 3 bases, with 13 bases between. Germline lookup yields CDR1 MNHEY and CDR2 SVGAGI. The CDR3 reads CASSYGSPVSNEKLFF. CDR3 coding DNA: TGTGCCAGCAGTTACGGGTCCCCCGTGTCTAATGAAAAACTGTTTTTT.

J is TRBJ1-4 and V is TRBV27, with 7 bases lining up with TRBD1. J gave up 8 bases and V 5 bases, and 11 bases lay outside the gene matches. Germline CDR1 and CDR2: MNHEY and SMNVEV (reference sequence). This CDR3 region has 15 residues. The CDR3 sequence: CASSTRQGRGEKLFF. In DNA, the CDR3 is TGTGCCAGCAGTACCAGACAGGGTCGGGGAGAAAAACTGTTTTTT.

In this sample, this clone turned up a few times. This chain connects TRBV20-1 to TRBJ2-1; 10 bases are a match to TRBD2. The trim removed 4 bases at V and 10 bases at J, leaving 1 base unmatched. Germline CDR1 and CDR2: DFQATT and SNEGSKA (reference sequence). The CDR3 consists of 11 residues. CDR3 in DNA: TGCAGTGCTAAACTAGCGGGGGAGCAGTTCTTC. This gives the protein CSAKLAGEQFF.

This clone came up once. The chain uses TRBV6-5 and TRBJ1-2; D might be TRBD1 (5 bases). Trimming took 2 bases from V and 7 from J, leaving 17 bases between them. From germline, CDR1 is MNHEY and CDR2 SVGAGI. The CDR3 totals 15 residues. CDR3: CASSYGALDPGGYTF. DNA of the CDR3: TGTGCCAGCAGTTACGGGGCCCTCGACCCGGGTGGCTACACCTTC.

The chain is built from TRBV6-2 or TRBV6-3 and TRBJ1-1; D not resolved. The CDR3 totals 12 residues. CDR1 is MNHEY, CDR2 SVGEGT, per germline. With 1 base removed from V and 6 bases from J, the gap between germline ends came to 6 bases. For the CDR3, the DNA is TGTGCCAGCAGTTACTTGAGGTCTGAAGCTTTCTTT. It translates to CASSYLRSEAFF.

For the CDR3, the DNA is TGTGCCAGCAGCCCCCGAGGCGATAGAGGTATCCAAGAGACCCAGTACTTC. Protein product: CASSPRGDRGIQETQYF. The chain couples TRBV9 to TRBJ2-5; no clear D gene. The CDR3 runs to 17 residues. Germline-derived CDR1 and CDR2 are SGDLS and YYNGEE. V gave up 4 bases and J gave up 1 base, with 20 bases separating them.

This clone was seen a handful of times. V gene TRBV28 combines with J gene TRBJ2-7; 11 bases map to TRBD1. Losses at the gene ends were 5 bases for V and 0 bases for J; bases not matched to a gene: 6. The CDR3 is made up of 16 amino acids. The V gene's germline CDR1 is MDHEN and CDR2 SYDVKM. CDR3 sequence (DNA): TGTGCCAGCAGTCTGGGACAGGGGGTTTTCTCCTACGAGCAGTACTTC. Its translation is CASSLGQGVFSYEQYF.

The chain joins TRBV5-1 to TRBJ2-6; the D gene is possibly TRBD2 (6 bases). Per the germline V gene, CDR1 is SGHRS and CDR2 is YFSETQ. The CDR3 is 15 amino acids. V lost 4 bases and J lost 4, with 12 bases in between. Written as DNA, the CDR3 is TGCGCCAGCAGCCCGGGAGATGCCGGGGCCAACGTCCTGACTTTC. This gives the protein CASSPGDAGANVLTF. Variable domain in full (rest from reference TRBV5-1 and TRBJ2-6): KAGVTQTPRYLIKTRGQQVTLSCSPISGHRSVSWYQQTPGQGLQFLFEYFSETQRNKGNFPGRFSGRQFSNSRSEMNVSTLELGDSALYLCASSPGDAGANVLTFGAGSRLTVL.

The sample holds a few counts of this clone. The CDR3 DNA follows: TGTGCCAGCTCAGGGGGACAGAAACCTAACTATGGCTACACCTTC. Protein product: CASSGGQKPNYGYTF. This chain connects TRBV18 to TRBJ1-2, with TRBD1 identical over 7 bases. Per germline, CDR1 KGHSH and CDR2 LQKENI. Losses at the gene ends were 5 bases for V and 0 bases for J; bases not matched to a gene: 6. CDR3 length: 15 residues.

This clone was seen only a few times. This chain joins TRBV5-1 and TRBJ2-1; 9 nucleotides align to TRBD1. This CDR3 spans 14 amino acids. Germline V CDR1 and CDR2: SGHRS, YFSETQ. V lost 4 bases and J lost 5; bases outside the gene matches: 4. CDR3 nucleotides: TGCGCCAGCAGCGCCTGGACAGGGGACAATGAGCAGTTCTTC. It encodes CASSAWTGDNEQFF.

This sequence joins TRBV27 and TRBJ2-7, with TRBD1 matching 7 bases. The CDR3 contains 16 residues. With 6 bases clipped from V and 2 bases from J, the junction kept 13 bases outside the gene matches. Germline V CDR1 and CDR2: MNHEY, SMNVEV (reference sequence). In nucleotides, the CDR3 is TGTGCCAGCAGGGGTCACCGGGACAGTACTACCTACGAGCAGTACTTC. Amino acid sequence: CASRGHRDSTTYEQYF.

This chain links TRBV7-9 with TRBJ1-1; no reliable D call. CDR1 and CDR2 (germline): SEHNR, FQNEAQ (reference sequence). This CDR3 has 14 residues. V was trimmed by 8 bases and J by 0 bases, leaving 13 bases between them. CDR3 in DNA: TGTGCCAGCGCCCTCTCCCGGCTGAACACTGAAGCTTTCTTT. Translating it yields CASALSRLNTEAFF.

The V and J genes are TRBV27 and TRBJ1-2; D unresolved. Germline V gene sequence: CDR1 MNHEY, CDR2 SMNVEV (reference sequence). The V gene lost 5 bases and the J gene lost 8 bases, with 21 bases spanning the gap. This CDR3 is 15 amino acids long. The chain's CDR3 is CASSRGFAPIAGYTF. Here the CDR3 DNA reads TGTGCCAGCAGTAGAGGTTTTGCCCCCATCGCGGGCTACACCTTC.

The rearrangement joins TRBV2 to TRBJ1-1, with D unclear. This CDR3 has 17 amino acids. Germline V gene sequence: CDR1 SNHLY, CDR2 FYNNEI. The V end was cut by 7 bases, the J end by 0 bases, with 21 bases between. CDR3 nucleotides: TGTGCCAGCACATTCGAGTCTACCCCTTTATTGAACACTGAAGCTTTCTTT. It is translated as CASTFESTPLLNTEAFF.

This clone showed up just a few times. V is TRBV11-3 and J is TRBJ2-2, with D unresolved. V shed 4 bases and J shed 7 bases, with 10 bases lying between them. Per germline, CDR1 SGHNT and CDR2 YENEEA. This CDR3 contains 13 residues. Here the CDR3 reads CASSWGTRGELFF. For the CDR3, the DNA is TGTGCCAGCAGCTGGGGTACCCGCGGGGAGCTGTTTTTT.

CDR3 loop: CASTPTRGDTGELFF. Here the CDR3 DNA reads TGTGCCAGTACCCCAACCAGAGGGGACACCGGGGAGCTGTTTTTT. The rearrangement joins TRBV19 to TRBJ2-2; D possibly matches TRBD1 or TRBD2 (5 bases each). The CDR3 consists of 15 residues. The germline V gene encodes CDR1 LNHDA and CDR2 SQIVND (reference sequence). The germline V and J ends were trimmed by 7 bases and 3 bases, with 15 bases remaining between them.

The chain combines TRBV28 with TRBJ2-3; 9 bases map to TRBD1. J was trimmed by 6 bases and V by 9 bases; bases with no gene match: 7. The germline CDR1 and CDR2 sequences are MDHEN and SYDVKM. CDR3 size: 13 residues. This CDR3 is CASSGTGPDTQYF. In nucleotides, the CDR3 is TGTGCCAGTTCCGGGACAGGGCCCGATACGCAGTATTTT.

The chain recombines TRBV4-3 with TRBJ2-2, with D perhaps matching TRBD1 or TRBD2 (5 bases each). The CDR3 is 16 amino acids. Looked up from germline, CDR1 is LGHNA and CDR2 is YSLEER. Trimming pared 1 base from V and 5 bases from J, leaving 14 bases between. The CDR3 loop reads CASSQAPGLWTGELFF. The DNA for the CDR3 is TGCGCCAGCAGCCAAGCCCCGGGGCTCTGGACCGGGGAGCTGTTTTTT.

This clone was seen a handful of times. CDR3 in amino acids: CASRQTKRSYEQYF. The CDR3, as DNA: TGTGCCAGCAGGCAGACTAAGCGGAGTTACGAGCAGTACTTC. The rearrangement links TRBV6-5 to TRBJ2-7; a possible D gene is TRBD2 (5 bases). The CDR3 covers 14 residues. Per germline, CDR1 MNHEY and CDR2 SVGAGI. V dropped 6 bases and J dropped 4 bases, with 16 bases sitting between them.